The clone carrying this TCR beta chain appeared a few times. TCRdb itself ran the RT-PCR reads through MiXCR, one entry per CDR3 protein. The table has roughly 230,000 distinct CDR3 sequences, 11% to 15% seen once. The data stem from a study of patients and donors after allogeneic stem cell transplantation. The CDR3 loop spans 14 amino acids. Germline-derived CDR1 and CDR2 are SGHTA and FQGNSA. The V end was cut by 1 base, the J end by 8 bases, with 13 bases between. Input material: blood, either unsorted or a sorted T cell fraction (not recorded which). This clonotype originated in a human donor who was either an allogeneic HSCT recipient or a stem cell or donor lymphocyte infusion donor (not recorded which). It is not recorded whose cells these are; they may come from a transplant donor. The chain carries TRBV7-2 and TRBJ2-3, with a weak D call TRBD1 (5 bases). The CDR3 protein is CASSLDLGPTTQYF. CDR3 DNA: TGTGCCAGCAGCTTAGATCTGGGGCCAACTACGCAGTATTTT.